The 15 T cell receptor beta chains given below trace back to one sample, sequenced in a study of cytomegalovirus exposure and HLA in healthy donors. Primers for the PCR totalled 60 Vbeta and 13 Jbeta. Profiled with immunoSEQ multiplex PCR; TCRdb holds only in-frame clones, not every one. The table lists 120,000 to 150,000 clones, 65% to 85% of them singletons. The sample was PBMCs. The receptors come from a male donor in good health and CMV-seronegative.

The CDR3 DNA is TGTGCCAGCAGCGAACCGGGACTAGGCTACAATGAGCAGTTCTTC. This gives the protein CASSEPGLGYNEQFF. The chain employs TRBV6-5 and TRBJ2-1, with 8 bases aligning to TRBD2. This CDR3 is built from 15 residues. In germline, CDR1 is MNHEY, CDR2 SVGAGI. V lost 6 bases and J lost 3; bases outside the gene matches: 7.

The chain couples TRBV7-8 to TRBJ2-7; D perhaps matches TRBD2 (5 bases). Trimming took off 5 bases at V and 6 bases at J, with 8 bases between the two ends. CDR3 size: 11 residues. Germline V gene lookup returns CDR1 SGHVS and CDR2 FQNEAQ. CDR3 in amino acids: CASSPAGEQYF. CDR3 coding DNA: TGTGCCAGCAGCCCGGCGGGCGAGCAGTACTTC.

The genes are TRBV6-5 and TRBJ2-1, with 7 nucleotides matching TRBD1. Germline loops: CDR1 MNHEY, CDR2 SVGAGI. Trimming at V came to 2 bases and at J to 4 bases, leaving 5 bases not matched to a gene. CDR3 size: 15 residues. In nucleotides, the CDR3 is TGTGCCAGCAGTTACAGGGGGCGCGGGTACAATGAGCAGTTCTTC. Encoded protein: CASSYRGRGYNEQFF.

The chain combines TRBV10-3 with TRBJ1-1; D call uncertain. The CDR3 is 12 residues long. The V end lost 8 bases, the J end lost 10 bases, and 17 bases lay between the germline ends. Germline-derived CDR1 and CDR2 are ENHRY and SYGVKD. The DNA of the CDR3 is TGTGCCATCGGTAATGGAGGGAGTGGAGCTTTCTTT. Its translation is CAIGNGGSGAFF.

This clone was seen once. The chain's CDR3 is CASTRLAGGPYEQYF. The CDR3 bases are TGTGCCAGCACCAGACTAGCGGGAGGGCCCTACGAGCAGTACTTC. This chain links TRBV6-5 with TRBJ2-7, with 14 bases matching TRBD2. Per the germline V gene, CDR1 is MNHEY and CDR2 is SVGAGI. The V and J ends lost 7 bases and 2 bases, in that order; junction bases with no gene match: 4. The CDR3 is 15 amino acids.

The rearrangement uses TRBV5-5 and TRBJ1-5; the D is unclear. The CDR3 length is 15 residues. Trimming removed 0 bases at V and 0 bases at J, with 7 bases between. CDR1 is SGHKS, CDR2 YYEKEE, per germline (reference sequence). The CDR3 spells CASSLGAFSNQPQHF. CDR3 nucleotide sequence: TGTGCCAGCAGCTTGGGAGCGTTTAGCAATCAGCCCCAGCATTTT. Full variable domain (remainder filled in from reference TRBV5-5 and TRBJ1-5): DAGVTQSPTHLIKTRGQQVTLRCSPISGHKSVSWYQQVLGQGPQFIFQYYEKEERGRGNFPDRFSARQFPNYSSELNVNALLLGDSALYLCASSLGAFSNQPQHFGDGTRLSIL.

The genes are TRBV7-9 and TRBJ1-2; no definite D call. Trimming shortened V by 4 bases and J by 4 bases, and 7 bases separated the two germline ends. Germline lookup yields CDR1 SEHNR and CDR2 FQNEAQ (reference sequence). There are 12 residues in the CDR3. For the CDR3, the DNA is TGTGCCAGCAGCTCGGGGTCCTATGGCTACACCTTC. Its protein product is CASSSGSYGYTF.

The genes are TRBV6-1 and TRBJ2-1, with D possibly being TRBD2 (6 bases). V lost 5 bases, J lost 2 bases, and 25 bases lay in between. In germline, CDR1 is MNHNS, CDR2 SASEGT. The CDR3 extends over 19 amino acids. For the CDR3, the DNA is TGTGCCAGCAGTAAAGGATCGGAACCGAGGCTAGCGACCTACAATGAGCAGTTCTTC. It encodes CASSKGSEPRLATYNEQFF.

The chain couples TRBV7-9 to TRBJ2-3, with 10 bases matching TRBD2. V was pared by 4 bases and J by 2 bases, with 9 bases of the junction left unmatched. Germline assignment: CDR1 SEHNR and CDR2 FQNEAQ (reference sequence). The CDR3 loop spans 17 amino acids. CDR3 DNA sequence: TGTGCCAGCAGCTCGCCCACTAGCGGGGCTTTCACAGATACGCAGTATTTT. Its protein is CASSSPTSGAFTDTQYF.

The J gene is TRBJ2-7, the V gene TRBV7-2, with 10 positions matching TRBD2. Trimming took 8 bases from V and 6 from J; bases not matched to a gene: 10. This CDR3 has 14 residues. Germline CDR1 reads SGHTA; CDR2 reads FQGNSA. In nucleotides, the CDR3 is TGTGCCAGCTCAAATAGCGGGAGGCCCCTCGAGCAGTACTTC. Protein: CASSNSGRPLEQYF.

CDR3 nucleotides: TGTGCCAGCAGTCTAGCGGGTGGCAGCTCCTACGAGCAGTACTTC. This gives the protein CASSLAGGSSYEQYF. V gene TRBV27 combines with J gene TRBJ2-7; 8 nucleotides match TRBD2. CDR1 and CDR2 from the germline V gene are MNHEY and SMNVEV (reference sequence). Germline trimming cut 5 bases from V and 0 bases from J; bases unmatched to any gene: 6. The CDR3 length is 15 residues.

The gene calls are TRBV5-4 and TRBJ2-3, with 7 nucleotides matching TRBD1. Germline V gene data show CDR1 as SGHNT and CDR2 as YYREEE (reference sequence). The CDR3 covers 15 residues. The V segment lost 3 bases and the J segment 1 base; nucleotides outside the gene matches: 5. CDR3 protein: CASSYTGQRTDTQYF. CDR3 coding DNA: TGTGCCAGCAGCTACACGGGACAGCGCACAGATACGCAGTATTTT.

In the case of this clone: One end of the junction does not line up with germline, which may come from a read error. This sequence joins TRBV11-3 and TRBJ2-5, with 7 bases lining up with TRBD2. The V gene's germline CDR1 is SGHNT and CDR2 YENEEA. The CDR3 is 11 amino acids. The CDR3 DNA sequence: TGTGCCAGCAGCTCCCGAGGACTAGGGGACTTC. Translated, it gives CASSSRGLGDF. Full variable domain (rest looked up from reference TRBV11-3 and TRBJ2-5): EAGVVQSPRYKIIEKKQPVAFWCNPISGHNTLYWYLQNLGQGPELLIRYENEEAVDDSQLPKDRFSAERLKGVDSTLKIQPAELGDSAVYLCASSSRGLGDFGPGTRLLVL.

Note on this clone: Other nucleotide sequences from this sample produce the same CDR3. The CDR3 protein is CAISEETGGAPATNEKLFF. The DNA of the CDR3 is TGTGCCATCAGTGAGGAGACAGGGGGCGCGCCTGCGACCAATGAAAAACTGTTTTTT. This chain uses TRBV10-3 with TRBJ1-4; TRBD1 aligns across 10 bases. Germline CDR1 is ENHRY and CDR2 is SYGVKD. The CDR3 consists of 19 residues. V lost 2 bases to trimming and J lost 5 bases; unmatched junction nucleotides: 14.

This clone was observed a few times. The junction departs from germline at one end; a sequencing error may be responsible. J is TRBJ2-1 and V is TRBV7-9; no clear D. Per germline, CDR1 SEHNR and CDR2 FQNEAQ (reference sequence). The CDR3 is made up of 12 amino acids. The chain's CDR3 is CSSSLLIHEQFF. In nucleotides, the CDR3 is TGTTCCAGCAGCTTATTAATCCATGAGCAGTTCTTC.